This entry lists 21 T cell receptor beta chains sequenced from one sample in a study of cytomegalovirus exposure and HLA in healthy donors. The PCR used 60 Vbeta and 13 Jbeta primers. The table came from immunoSEQ multiplex PCR; TCRdb's copy has only in-frame clones and leaves some out. The table lists around 140,000 clones, roughly four fifths of them singletons. The sample consisted of PBMCs. These receptors came from a woman between 45 and 65 years old in good health and CMV-seropositive.

The genes are TRBV28 and TRBJ2-1; TRBD2 agrees at 8 bases. The germline gives CDR1 MDHEN, CDR2 SYDVKM. V shed 6 bases and J 3 bases; nucleotides not matched to a gene: 7. The CDR3 consists of 15 residues. The CDR3 here is CASRLPAGGYNEQFF. In DNA form, the CDR3 reads TGTGCCAGCAGGCTCCCCGCGGGGGGCTACAATGAGCAGTTCTTC.

The gene calls are TRBV5-1 and TRBJ2-7, with 13 positions matching TRBD2. The CDR3 contains 17 residues. Germline CDR1 reads SGHRS; CDR2 reads YFSETQ. Trimming took 4 bases from V and 1 from J; bases not matched to a gene: 8. The CDR3 here is CASSELAGGPPSYEQYF. CDR3 DNA sequence: TGCGCCAGCAGCGAACTAGCGGGAGGGCCTCCTTCCTACGAGCAGTACTTC.

The genes are TRBV27 and TRBJ2-2; weak D call: TRBD2 (6 bases). The CDR3 contains 15 residues. CDR1 and CDR2 from the germline V gene are MNHEY and SMNVEV (reference sequence). V was pared by 1 base and J by 6 bases, with 12 bases between. The CDR3 region is CASSLLASVSGELFF. The CDR3 bases are TGTGCCAGCAGTTTATTGGCTAGCGTTTCCGGGGAGCTGTTTTTT.

The V gene is TRBV5-4, the J gene TRBJ2-4; the D is unclear. Trimming cost V 5 bases and J 0 bases, with 6 bases left between them. CDR1 and CDR2 from the germline V gene are SGHNT and YYREEE (reference sequence). The CDR3 consists of 13 residues. The CDR3 sequence is CASSDTAKNIQYF. In DNA, the CDR3 is TGTGCCAGCAGTGACACAGCCAAAAACATTCAGTACTTC.

This clone was recorded only once. This sequence joins TRBV11-3 and TRBJ2-7, with D unresolved. The V gene lost 5 bases and the J gene lost 2 bases, with 13 bases spanning the gap. CDR3 length equals 14 residues. Germline V lookup: CDR1 SGHNT, CDR2 YENEEA. CDR3 nucleotides: TGTGCCAGCAGCCCCTACGAGAGGCCCTACGAGCAGTACTTC. Residues: CASSPYERPYEQYF.

This chain links TRBV19 with TRBJ1-2; D call uncertain. V lost 2 bases, J lost 8 bases, and 15 bases lay in between. The CDR3 is made up of 14 amino acids. CDR1 LNHDA and CDR2 SQIVND come from the germline V gene (reference sequence). CDR3 DNA sequence: TGTGCCAGTAGTATACTTCAGTTTTCTTCGGGCTACACCTTC. It specifies CASSILQFSSGYTF.

CDR3 nucleotides: TGTGCCAGTATCCGGGGGTGGGGGAATGAAGCTTTCTTT. This encodes CASIRGWGNEAFF. The V call is TRBV19, the J call TRBJ1-1, with D possibly TRBD1 on 5 matching bases. The CDR3 loop spans 13 amino acids. Between the trimmed V and J ends, which lost 7 bases and 7 bases, there was a span of 16 bases. CDR1 and CDR2 from the germline V gene are LNHDA and SQIVND (reference sequence).

CDR3: CASSQVRPGDTEAFF. The CDR3 DNA follows: TGCGCCAGCAGCCAAGTACGACCGGGGGACACTGAAGCTTTCTTT. This chain connects TRBV4-3 to TRBJ1-1; possibly TRBD1 for D (5 bases). Germline CDR1 is LGHNA and CDR2 is YSLEER. CDR3 length: 15 residues. V lost 1 base and J 3 bases, leaving 12 bases between the germline ends.

The chain uses TRBV5-6 and TRBJ1-2; TRBD1 might be the D (6 bases). The V gene lost 0 bases and the J gene lost 3 bases, with 9 bases spanning the gap. Germline V CDR1 and CDR2: SGHDT, YYEEEE. The CDR3 consists of 14 residues. The DNA for the CDR3 is TGTGCCAGCAGCTTGGTCCGACAGGACTATGGCTACACCTTC. Protein: CASSLVRQDYGYTF.

V usage is TRBV6-5 and J usage is TRBJ1-2; D is undetermined. Trimming left V 0 bases short and J 2 bases short, with 7 bases between. Germline V lookup: CDR1 MNHEY, CDR2 SVGAGI. CDR3 length: 14 residues. The CDR3 nucleotides read TGTGCCAGCAGTTACTCTGGCCCAAACTATGGCTACACCTTC. This codes for CASSYSGPNYGYTF.

With regard to this clone: Germline and junction disagree at one end, which may indicate a read error. The chain has TRBV7-9 and TRBJ1-2; D unresolved. The CDR3 totals 9 residues. Germline V gene sequence: CDR1 SEHNR, CDR2 FQNEAQ (reference sequence). CDR3 nucleotide sequence: TGTTCCAGCAGCCTCCCTCCCACCTTC. Translating gives CSSSLPPTF. The full variable domain, its missing parts supplied by reference TRBV7-9 and TRBJ1-2, is DTGVSQNPRHKITKRGQNVTFRCDPISEHNRLYWYRQTLGQGPEFLTYFQNEAQLEKSRLLSDRFSAERPKGSFSTLEIQRTEQGDSAMYLCSSSLPPTFGSGTRLTVV.

This clone was observed a few times. The V call is TRBV7-2, the J call TRBJ2-2; 8 positions agree with TRBD1. There are 13 residues in the CDR3. From germline, CDR1 is SGHTA and CDR2 FQGNSA. V dropped 5 bases and J dropped 9; count of bases not matched to a gene: 5. This CDR3 reads CASSQAGGRELFF. Written as DNA, the CDR3 is TGTGCCAGCAGCCAAGCAGGGGGCCGGGAGCTGTTTTTT.

As concerns this clone: One junction end disagrees with the germline gene, perhaps due to a read error. This sequence joins TRBV7-9 and TRBJ2-3; D not certain. Germline V gene lookup returns CDR1 SEHNR and CDR2 FQNEAQ (reference sequence). The CDR3 spans 12 residues. This CDR3 is CASSHSTDAQYF. CDR3 in DNA: TGTGCCAGCAGTCACAGCACAGATGCGCAGTATTTT.

This chain connects TRBV2 to TRBJ2-5, with 11 bases that match TRBD2. V lost 8 bases and J lost 5; bases outside the gene matches: 10. There are 15 residues in the CDR3. Germline V lookup: CDR1 SNHLY, CDR2 FYNNEI. Written as DNA, the CDR3 is TGTGCCAGCGTTGGAACTAGCGGGAGAGGGGAGACCCAGTACTTC. This gives the protein CASVGTSGRGETQYF.

The rearrangement uses TRBV11-2 and TRBJ2-5, with 10 bases lining up with TRBD1. V shed 1 base and J 4 bases; nucleotides not matched to a gene: 6. CDR3 length: 16 amino acids. Germline CDR1 and CDR2: SGHAT and FQNNGV. The chain's CDR3 is CASSLAWTGGSETQYF. Written as DNA, the CDR3 is TGTGCCAGCAGCTTAGCGTGGACAGGGGGATCAGAGACCCAGTACTTC.

This clone was recorded a few times. The germline gene is not matched at one end of the junction; a read error may be the cause. This chain connects TRBV7-7 to TRBJ1-4, with no clear D. This CDR3 comprises 20 residues. Germline V CDR1 and CDR2: SSHAT, FNYEAQ (reference sequence). CDR3 in amino acids: CASSSSQYGLACATNEKLFF. CDR3 DNA: TGTGCTAGCAGCTCATCCCAGTATGGGCTGGCTTGTGCAACTAATGAAAAACTGTTTTTT.

The count of this clone is one. In the same sample, other DNA sequences code for this CDR3. The chain recombines TRBV7-9 with TRBJ2-5, with D possibly TRBD1 on 5 matching bases. The germline gives CDR1 SEHNR, CDR2 FQNEAQ (reference sequence). CDR3 size: 13 residues. V lost 1 base and J lost 2, with 5 bases in between. The CDR3 DNA reads as TGTGCCAGCAGCTTAGGACAGCAAGAGACCCAGTACTTC. This sequence encodes CASSLGQQETQYF.

The table lists this clone with a count of one. The chain couples TRBV18 to TRBJ1-1; D unclear. V was cut by 3 bases and J by 9 bases, with 8 bases left in between. The CDR3 contains 11 residues. Germline V gene lookup returns CDR1 KGHSH and CDR2 LQKENI. The CDR3 reads CASSPSEKAFF. DNA for the CDR3: TGTGCCAGCTCACCGAGCGAAAAAGCTTTCTTT.

This clone has a handful of counts. This sequence joins TRBV28 and TRBJ2-7; 9 bases align to TRBD1. Trimming cost V 6 bases and J 6 bases; bases outside gene matches: 6. Germline-derived CDR1 and CDR2 are MDHEN and SYDVKM. This CDR3 region has 13 residues. The chain's CDR3 is CASSLTGGSEQYF. Here the CDR3 DNA reads TGTGCCAGCAGCCTTACAGGGGGCAGCGAGCAGTACTTC.

This chain connects TRBV6-5 to TRBJ1-3; D is ambiguous. The CDR3 extends over 15 amino acids. Looked up from germline, CDR1 is MNHEY and CDR2 is SVGAGI. Trimming took 3 bases from V and 1 from J, leaving 10 bases between them. The CDR3 region has the DNA TGTGCCAGCAGTTATTTCGGGGATTCTGGAAACACCATATATTTT. The encoded protein is CASSYFGDSGNTIYF.

V is TRBV29-1 and J is TRBJ2-2, with TRBD2 as a possible D gene (5 bases). CDR1 is SQVTM and CDR2 is ANQGSEA in the germline V gene. Trimming left V 6 bases short and J 5 bases short, with 16 bases between. This CDR3 has 14 amino acids. Here the CDR3 DNA reads TGCAGCGTCTCTTCGGCCCCGGGGACCGGGGAGCTGTTTTTT. Its translation is CSVSSAPGTGELFF.